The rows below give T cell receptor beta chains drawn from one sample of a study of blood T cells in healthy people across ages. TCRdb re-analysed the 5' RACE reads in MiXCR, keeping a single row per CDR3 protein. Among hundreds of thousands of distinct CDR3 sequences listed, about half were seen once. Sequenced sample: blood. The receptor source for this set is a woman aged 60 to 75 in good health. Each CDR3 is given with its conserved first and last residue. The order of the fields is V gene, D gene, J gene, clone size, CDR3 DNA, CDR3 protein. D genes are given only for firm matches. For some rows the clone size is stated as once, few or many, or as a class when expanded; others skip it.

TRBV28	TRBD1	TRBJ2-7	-	TGTGCCAGCAACAGGGGGGCGGGTGTCTCCTACGAGCAGTACTTC	CASNRGAGVSYEQYF
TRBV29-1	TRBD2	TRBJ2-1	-	TGCATCTTCAGACCCGGGACTAGCGGGTTGGGTGAGCAGTTCTTC	CIFRPGTSGLGEQFF
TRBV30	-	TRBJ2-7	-	TGTGCCTGGAGTGTAGGTTATCGGGGGGCGGAGCAGTACTTC	CAWSVGYRGAEQYF
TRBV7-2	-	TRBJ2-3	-	TGTGCCAGCAGCTTAGCGCAGGCAGGGAGCACAGATACGCAGTATTTT	CASSLAQAGSTDTQYF
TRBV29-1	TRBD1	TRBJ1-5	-	TGCAGCGTTGCTCTGGACGCAGGGGGGAATCAGCCCCAGCATTTT	CSVALDAGGNQPQHF
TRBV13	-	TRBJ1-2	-	TGTGCCAGCAGCCCTCCCCGGAACGGTGGGCTCTATGGCTACACCTTC	CASSPPRNGGLYGYTF
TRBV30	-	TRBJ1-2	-	TGTGCCGGGAGGGACTTCTATGGCTACACCTTC	CAGRDFYGYTF
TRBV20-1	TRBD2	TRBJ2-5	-	TGCAGTGCTAGAGCGGGGACTAGCGGGAGGGAGCAGTACTTC	CSARAGTSGREQYF
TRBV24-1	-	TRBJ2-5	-	TGTGCCACCAGTGATACCCAGGGACATACCCAAGAGACCCAGTACTTC	CATSDTQGHTQETQYF
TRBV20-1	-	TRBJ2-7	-	TGCAGTGCTTTGAAGAGTAGCTCGGTCTACGAGCAGTACTTC	CSALKSSSVYEQYF
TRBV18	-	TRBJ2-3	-	TGTGCCAGCTCACGAGCAGGGACAGATACGCAGTATTTT	CASSRAGTDTQYF
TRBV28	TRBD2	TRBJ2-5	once	TGTGCCAGCAGTTCGGGACTAGCGGGCTTCCAAGAGACCCAGTACTTC	CASSSGLAGFQETQYF
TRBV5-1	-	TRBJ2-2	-	TGCGCCAGCAGCTTGGTTGGACAAAACACCGGGGAGCTGTTTTTT	CASSLVGQNTGELFF
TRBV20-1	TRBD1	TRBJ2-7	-	TGCAGTGCCCTGGGGACAGGGTTCGGTGCCGAGCAGTACTTC	CSALGTGFGAEQYF
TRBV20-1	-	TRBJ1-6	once	TGCAGTGCTAGTCGGGACCCCGGGCGCGATTCACCCCTCCACTTT	CSASRDPGRDSPLHF
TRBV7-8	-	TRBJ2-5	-	TGTGCCAGCAGCTCCGCGGGGGAGACCCAGTACTTC	CASSSAGETQYF
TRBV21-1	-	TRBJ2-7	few	TGTGCTAGCAGCCGTGCCGAAAGACTAGCTTACGAGCAGTACTTC	CASSRAERLAYEQYF
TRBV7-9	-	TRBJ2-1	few	TGTGCCAGCCTTAGGGGGGGGTGGAGTGAGCAGTTCTTC	CASLRGGWSEQFF
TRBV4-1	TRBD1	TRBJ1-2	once	TGCGCCAGCAGGCAACCGGGACAGGGTGTCTATGGCTACACCTTC	CASRQPGQGVYGYTF
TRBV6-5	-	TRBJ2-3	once	TGTGCCAGCAGTCTTAGCGGAAAAGGCACAGATACGCAGTATTTT	CASSLSGKGTDTQYF
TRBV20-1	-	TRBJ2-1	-	TGCAGTGCTAGAGATCGCCCCGGAGTTGGTATTTACAATGAGCAGTTCTTC	CSARDRPGVGIYNEQFF
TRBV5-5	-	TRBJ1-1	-	TGTGCCAGCAGCTTGGCCGGACCTGGGATGAACACTGAAGCTTTCTTT	CASSLAGPGMNTEAFF
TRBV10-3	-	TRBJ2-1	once	TGTGCCACCAAACCGGAGGCCGGCTACAATGAGCAGTTCTTC	CATKPEAGYNEQFF
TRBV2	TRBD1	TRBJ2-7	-	TGTGCCAGCAGGGACAGGGGGAACGAGCAGTACTTC	CASRDRGNEQYF
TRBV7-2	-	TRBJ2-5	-	TGTGCCAGCAGTAATCGCGCGGAGAGGGTGCAGCACTACTTC	CASSNRAERVQHYF
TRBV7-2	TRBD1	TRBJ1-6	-	TGTGCCAGCAGCGCATCGGGACAGAGCAATTCACCCCTCCACTTT	CASSASGQSNSPLHF
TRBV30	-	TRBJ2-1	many	TGTGCCTGGAGTTGGGGAAGTGAGCAGTTCTTC	CAWSWGSEQFF
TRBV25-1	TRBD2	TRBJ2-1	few	TGTGCCAGCAGTGACACCAGGGCGGGAGCCTACAATGAGCAGTTCTTC	CASSDTRAGAYNEQFF
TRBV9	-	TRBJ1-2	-	TGTGCCAGCAGACGGGACTATGGCTACACCTTC	CASRRDYGYTF
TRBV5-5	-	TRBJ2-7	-	TGTGCCAGCAGCCCATCCGGGGCCGCCGCCTCCTACGAGCAGTACTTC	CASSPSGAAASYEQYF
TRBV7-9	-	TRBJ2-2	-	TGTGCCAGCAGCTTACTTCCCGGGAGCCCCGGGGAGCTGTTTTTT	CASSLLPGSPGELFF
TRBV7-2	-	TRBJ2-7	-	TGTGCCAGCAGCTTAGGGACATCGCTCTTGTACGAGCAGTACTTC	CASSLGTSLLYEQYF
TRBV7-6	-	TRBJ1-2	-	TGTGCCAGCAGCCCCTCGGGCACTACTAACTATGGCTACACCTTC	CASSPSGTTNYGYTF
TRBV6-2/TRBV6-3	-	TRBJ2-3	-	TGTGCCAGCGCGCTAGACTGGGCAGATACGCAGTATTTT	CASALDWADTQYF
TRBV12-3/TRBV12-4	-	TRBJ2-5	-	TGTGCCAGCAGTCCAGGGCTGTCGCCGCGTGAGCAGTACTTC	CASSPGLSPREQYF
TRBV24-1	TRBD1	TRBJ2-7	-	TGTGCCACCAGTAGGGACGACAGGGGCGACTACGAGCAGTACTTC	CATSRDDRGDYEQYF
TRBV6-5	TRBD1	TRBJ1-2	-	TGTGCCAGCAGCCGAACCGGGACAGGGGTCGGTGGCTACACCTTC	CASSRTGTGVGGYTF
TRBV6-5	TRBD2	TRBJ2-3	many	TGTGCCAGCAGACCCGGACTAGCGGGATGGGATACGCAGTATTTT	CASRPGLAGWDTQYF
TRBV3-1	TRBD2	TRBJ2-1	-	TGTGCCAGCAGCCAAGGGCTAGCGGTATTCTTCGGGAATGAGCAGTTCTTC	CASSQGLAVFFGNEQFF
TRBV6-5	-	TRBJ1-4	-	TGTGCCAGCAGTTACGTCCCCGGGGCCGATGAAAAACTGTTTTTT	CASSYVPGADEKLFF
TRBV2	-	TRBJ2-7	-	TGTGCCAGCGAGTGGAACTCCTACGAGCAGTACTTC	CASEWNSYEQYF
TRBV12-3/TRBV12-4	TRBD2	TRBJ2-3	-	TGTGCCAGCAAGTCGGGGGGGCTCACAGATACGCCGTATTTT	CASKSGGLTDTPYF
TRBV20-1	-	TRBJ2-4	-	TGCAGTGCCGATGCTGGCAGGGCGAAAAACATTCAGTACTTC	CSADAGRAKNIQYF
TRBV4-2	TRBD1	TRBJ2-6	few	TGTGCCAGCAGCCCCGGGACAGGGTACTCTGGGGCCAACGTCCTGACTTTC	CASSPGTGYSGANVLTF
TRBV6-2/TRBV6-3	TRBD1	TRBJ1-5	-	TGTGCCAGCAGACCCGGCGACAGGGGATCTCAGCCCCAGCATTTT	CASRPGDRGSQPQHF
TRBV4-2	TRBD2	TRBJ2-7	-	TGTGCCAGCAGCAAATCGGGCGGGAGTTCCCACGAGCAGTACTTC	CASSKSGGSSHEQYF
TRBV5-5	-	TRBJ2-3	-	TGTGCCAGCAGCTTGATCGGGGGAGGAGCAGATACGCAGTATTTT	CASSLIGGGADTQYF
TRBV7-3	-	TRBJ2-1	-	TGTGCCAGCAGCCCCGTAGGGGGTTACAATGAGCAGTTCTTC	CASSPVGGYNEQFF
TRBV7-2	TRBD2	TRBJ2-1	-	TGTGCCAGCAGCTTGAACCCGGGACTAGCAGACAATGAGCAGTTCTTC	CASSLNPGLADNEQFF
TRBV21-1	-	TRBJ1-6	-	TGTGCCAGCAACTGCTCGGAGGGAATTCACTATAATTCACCCCTCCACTTT	CASNCSEGIHYNSPLHF
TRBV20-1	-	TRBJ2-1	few	TGCAGTGCTAGAGTCGGGAAAGAGCAGTTCTTC	CSARVGKEQFF
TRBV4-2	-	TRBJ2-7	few	TGTGCCAGCAGCCAAGATCGCGAGGGCGTAAAGAACGAGCAGTACTTC	CASSQDREGVKNEQYF
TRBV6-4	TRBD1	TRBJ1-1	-	TGTGCCAGCAGTGACTCCGACAGGGCCACTGAAGCTTTCTTT	CASSDSDRATEAFF
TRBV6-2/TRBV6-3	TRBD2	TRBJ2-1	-	TGTGCCAGCAGTTCCGGGGTAGCGGGAGGGTCCTACTATGAGCAGTTCTTC	CASSSGVAGGSYYEQFF
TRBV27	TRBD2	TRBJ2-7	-	TGTGCCGGCAGCCTGGGACTAGCGGTCCGCTACGAGCAGTACTTC	CAGSLGLAVRYEQYF
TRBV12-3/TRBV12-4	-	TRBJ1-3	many	TGTGCCAGCAGCCTCACAGGGACTGGAAACACCATATATTTT	CASSLTGTGNTIYF
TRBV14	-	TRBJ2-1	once	TGTGCCAGCAGCCAAGGTCAGGGCCAAGAGCAGTTCTTC	CASSQGQGQEQFF
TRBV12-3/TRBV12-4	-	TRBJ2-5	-	TGTGCCAGCAGTTTGAGTTCTACCCAAGAGACCCAGTACTTC	CASSLSSTQETQYF